The clone carrying this TCR beta chain appeared a few times. Its antigen is not known. Samples underwent the assay at deep level. Data came from immunoSEQ multiplex PCR; TCRdb stores just in-frame clones and leaves some out. The sample includes some 790,000 clones, roughly two thirds seen only once; the top ten take more than 1.5%. This specimen belongs to a study of shared clonotypes between healthy human individuals. Study-wide points: On the whole, naive subsets had larger estimated richness than memory subsets had.

Germline lookup yields CDR1 SGHRS and CDR2 YFSETQ. Trimming at V came to 4 bases and at J to 5 bases, leaving 12 bases not matched to a gene. The CDR3 loop spans 18 amino acids. Sequenced sample: memory CD4+ T cells sorted from blood. Subset here: CD45RA-negative fraction. The chain has TRBV5-1 and TRBJ2-1, with 13 bases aligning to TRBD2. The TCR originated in a woman younger than 45 in good health. Here the CDR3 DNA reads TGCGCCAGCAGCGTCTGGACTAGCGGGAGCCAGGGGCACAATGAGCAGTTCTTC. It is translated as CASSVWTSGSQGHNEQFF. Based on the CDR3 plus reference TRBV5-1 and TRBJ2-1, the full variable domain is KAGVTQTPRYLIKTRGQQVTLSCSPISGHRSVSWYQQTPGQGLQFLFEYFSETQRNKGNFPGRFSGRQFSNSRSEMNVSTLELGDSALYLCASSVWTSGSQGHNEQFFGPGTRLTVL.